A selection of T cell receptor beta chains follows, all from one sample in a study of blood T cell repertoires in COVID-19. Generated by immunoSEQ multiplex PCR, the TCRdb table keeps only in-frame clones and is missing some. The sample yields about 120,000 clones, nearly 90% seen once. The sequencing sample was made of peripheral blood. Receptor source: a woman aged 55-70 years with COVID-19, enrolled during active disease. Each CDR3 is given with its conserved first and last residue. D genes are given only for firm matches. Size tells how often a clone was seen (once, few, many) or the class of an expanded clone, and some rows leave it out.

>TRBV11-3|NA|TRBJ2-3|TRBD2
CASSLGSGEGADTQYF
TGTGCCAGCAGCTTAGGGAGCGGGGAGGGAGCAGATACGCAGTATTTT
>TRBV12-3/TRBV12-4|NA|TRBJ1-2|TRBD1
CATSGTENYGYTF
TGTGCCACCTCGGGGACAGAGAACTATGGCTACACCTTC
>TRBV3-1/TRBV3-2|NA|TRBJ2-7|NA
CASSQVGGYEQYF
TGTGCCAGCAGCCAGGTAGGGGGCTACGAGCAGTACTTC
>TRBV10-3|NA|TRBJ2-5|NA
CAIREDPRETQYF
TGTGCCATCAGGGAGGACCCCAGGGAGACCCAGTACTTC
>TRBV3-1/TRBV3-2|NA|TRBJ1-4|TRBD1
CASTARQTGKPSF
TGTGCCAGCACCGCACGCCAGACAGGGAAGCCAAGTTTT
>TRBV2|NA|TRBJ2-1|NA
CASSENPRRPNEQFF
TGTGCCAGCAGTGAAAATCCGCGGCGTCCCAATGAGCAGTTCTTC
>TRBV18|NA|TRBJ1-6|NA
CASSPPGLGPLHF
TGTGCCAGCTCACCGCCGGGTCTCGGGCCCCTCCACTTT
>TRBV3-1/TRBV3-2|NA|TRBJ2-1|NA
CASSQARGPGEQFF
TGTGCCAGCAGCCAAGCCAGGGGTCCCGGGGAGCAGTTCTTC
>TRBV29-1|few|TRBJ1-2|NA
CSVEDLQGYTF
TGCAGCGTTGAAGATCTTCAGGGCTACACCTTC
>TRBV30|NA|TRBJ1-4|TRBD1
CAWGTGGANEKLFF
TGTGCCTGGGGGACAGGGGGTGCGAATGAAAAACTGTTTTTT
>TRBV5-1|NA|TRBJ2-2|TRBD1
CASGGTGSNTGELFF
TGCGCCAGCGGGGGGACAGGGTCGAACACCGGGGAGCTGTTTTTT
>TRBV7-3|NA|TRBJ2-7|NA
CASSLSGGYEQYF
TGTGCCAGCAGCCTCAGTGGAGGCTACGAGCAGTACTTC
>TRBV7-2|NA|TRBJ1-6|TRBD1
CASSLTTGVDSPLHF
TGTGCCAGCAGCTTGACGACAGGGGTAGATTCACCCCTCCACTTT
>TRBV5-4|NA|TRBJ2-7|NA
CASSFGTPVSEQYF
TGTGCCAGCAGTTTCGGGACACCCGTCTCCGAGCAGTACTTC
>TRBV7-3|NA|TRBJ2-2|NA
CASSSQKSFPGELFF
TGTGCCAGCAGCTCCCAGAAGTCTTTTCCCGGGGAGCTGTTTTTT
>TRBV6-5|NA|TRBJ2-7|TRBD1
CASTRDRGLVQYF
TGTGCCAGCACGAGGGACAGGGGCTTGGTGCAGTACTTC
>TRBV7-2|NA|TRBJ1-4|NA
CASSFYNEKLFF
TGTGCCAGCAGCTTCTATAATGAAAAACTGTTTTTT
>TRBV19|NA|TRBJ2-3|NA
CASSILLEADTQYF
TGTGCCAGTAGTATTTTGTTGGAGGCAGATACGCAGTATTTT
>TRBV7-3|NA|TRBJ2-1|NA
CASSLGGEQFF
TGTGCCAGCAGCTTAGGAGGTGAGCAGTTCTTC
>TRBV28|NA|TRBJ1-2|NA
CASSFTGINYGYTF
TGTGCCAGCAGTTTTACAGGGATTAACTATGGCTACACCTTC
>TRBV5-1|NA|TRBJ1-6|TRBD1
CASSPGQNNSPLHF
TGCGCCAGCAGCCCGGGACAGAATAATTCACCCCTCCACTTT
>TRBV5-1|NA|TRBJ1-1|NA
CASRVGGNTEAFF
TGCGCCAGCAGGGTGGGGGGGAACACTGAAGCTTTCTTT
>TRBV9|NA|TRBJ2-1|NA
CASSTLASSYNEQFF
TGTGCCAGCAGCACCCTAGCAAGCTCCTACAATGAGCAGTTCTTC
>TRBV5-1|NA|TRBJ1-1|TRBD1
CASSPGQGGTEAFF
TGCGCCAGCAGCCCCGGACAGGGTGGCACTGAAGCTTTCTTT
>TRBV4-2|NA|TRBJ1-2|NA
CASSQPGQTNYGYTF
TGTGCCAGCAGCCAACCCGGACAGACCAACTATGGCTACACCTTC
>TRBV13|NA|TRBJ1-1|TRBD1
CASSLGQGGFGAFF
TGTGCCAGCAGCTTAGGGCAGGGGGGATTCGGAGCTTTCTTT
>TRBV2|NA|TRBJ2-1|TRBD1
CASSGDPTGYNEQFF
TGTGCCAGCAGCGGAGACCCGACAGGGTACAATGAGCAGTTCTTC
>TRBV7-8|few|TRBJ2-3|NA
CASSRDRDTDTQYF
TGTGCCAGCAGCAGAGACAGAGACACAGATACGCAGTATTTT
>TRBV4-2|NA|TRBJ1-4|NA
CASSQDRGGGNEKLFF
TGTGCCAGCAGCCAAGATCGGGGAGGGGGAAATGAAAAACTGTTTTTT
>TRBV4-1|NA|TRBJ1-5|TRBD1
CASSQGQGISQPQHF
TGCGCCAGCAGCCAAGGACAGGGAATAAGTCAGCCCCAGCATTTT
>TRBV5-1|NA|TRBJ2-7|TRBD1
CASSIGTGTISYEQYF
TGCGCCAGCAGCATCGGGACAGGCACCATCTCCTACGAGCAGTACTTC
>TRBV25-1|NA|TRBJ2-1|TRBD1
CASATGAYNEQFF
TGTGCCAGCGCAACAGGGGCCTACAATGAGCAGTTCTTC
>TRBV6-5|NA|TRBJ2-3|NA
CASSYSPSGTDTQYF
TGTGCCAGCAGTTACTCCCCTAGCGGCACAGATACGCAGTATTTT
>TRBV5-1|NA|TRBJ2-7|TRBD2
CASSGGTSGYEQYF
TGCGCCAGCAGCGGCGGGACTAGCGGCTACGAGCAGTACTTC
>TRBV4-1|NA|TRBJ2-2|TRBD1
CASSQGARTGYRTGELFF
TGCGCCAGCAGCCAAGGGGCCCGGACAGGGTACCGTACCGGGGAGCTGTTTTTT
>TRBV4-2|NA|TRBJ2-7|NA
CASSQQPEASYEQYF
TGTGCCAGCAGCCAACAACCGGAGGCCTCCTACGAGCAGTACTTC
>TRBV10-3|NA|TRBJ1-2|NA
CAISDRQSRLGYTF
TGTGCCATCAGTGACCGACAGTCTCGTTTGGGCTACACCTTC